Each of the 22 T cell receptor beta chains below was sequenced from the same sample in a study of blood T cell repertoires in COVID-19. Assay used: immunoSEQ multiplex PCR; TCRdb lists only in-frame clones, some missing. The top ten hold over 9.5% of the sample, which has around 80,000 clones, 82% seen once. The sequenced material came from peripheral blood. The receptors here all came from a man aged 55 to 70 with acute or convalescent COVID-19.

V is TRBV4-3 and J is TRBJ1-1; 9 bases are a match to TRBD1. V lost 0 bases and J lost 8; bases outside the gene matches: 10. CDR1 and CDR2 (germline): LGHNA, YSLEER. The CDR3 spans 16 residues. CDR3 protein: CASSQEARTGASEAFF. CDR3 in DNA: TGCGCCAGCAGCCAAGAGGCCAGGACAGGGGCCTCCGAAGCTTTCTTT.

CDR3 amino acids: CASSENSPSGFYNEQFF. For the CDR3, the DNA is TGTGCCAGCAGTGAAAATTCTCCTAGCGGGTTCTACAATGAGCAGTTCTTC. The chain has TRBV2 and TRBJ2-1, with 8 nucleotides matching TRBD2. Per germline, CDR1 SNHLY and CDR2 FYNNEI. Trimming took 2 bases from V and 3 from J; bases not matched to a gene: 9. CDR3 length: 17 amino acids.

The chain recombines TRBV4-3 with TRBJ2-1; 8 bases match TRBD1. Germline lookup yields CDR1 LGHNA and CDR2 YSLEER. Trimming at V came to 4 bases and at J to 6 bases, leaving 5 bases not matched to a gene. The CDR3 covers 14 residues. CDR3 in amino acids: CASSRTDRGNEQFF. The CDR3 region has the DNA TGCGCCAGCAGCCGGACCGACAGGGGCAATGAGCAGTTCTTC.

The rearrangement joins TRBV30 to TRBJ1-4; tentatively, D is TRBD1 (6 bases). Trimming shortened V by 2 bases and J by 5 bases, and 15 bases separated the two germline ends. Looked up from germline, CDR1 is GTSNPN and CDR2 is SVGIG (reference sequence). This CDR3 is built from 15 residues. The CDR3 DNA reads TGTGCCTGGAGTCCTGTCCAGGGGCGGAATGAAAAACTGTTTTTT. It encodes CAWSPVQGRNEKLFF.

This chain links TRBV24-1 with TRBJ2-3; 11 bases agree with TRBD2. The ends lost 3 bases at V and 0 bases at J; junction bases unmatched: 13. The CDR3 extends over 20 amino acids. Germline V gene lookup returns CDR1 KGHDR and CDR2 SFDVKD. The CDR3 DNA reads TGTGCCACCAGTGATCCTACTAGCGGGGGACCCTCCCCCAGCACAGATACGCAGTATTTT. Translation: CATSDPTSGGPSPSTDTQYF.

This clone was observed a single time. Here the CDR3 reads CASSPTSGNYGYTF. In nucleotides, the CDR3 is TGTGCCAGCAGCCCGACCAGCGGGAACTATGGCTACACCTTC. This chain uses TRBV7-2 with TRBJ1-2; D remains ambiguous. Germline assignment: CDR1 SGHTA and CDR2 FQGNSA. Trimming removed 5 bases from V and 2 bases from J, with 12 bases in between. This CDR3 region has 14 residues.

This clone has a handful of counts. The CDR3 reads CASSRGGAGQETQYF. CDR3 bases: TGTGCCAGCAGCCGCGGGGGGGCAGGGCAAGAGACCCAGTACTTC. V gene TRBV7-3 combines with J gene TRBJ2-5; 9 bases match TRBD2. Germline assignment: CDR1 SGHTA and CDR2 FQGTGA. CDR3 length: 15 residues. The ends lost 5 bases at V and 2 bases at J; junction bases unmatched: 6.

The J gene is TRBJ1-2, the V gene TRBV28, with a possible D match to TRBD1 (5 bases). With 2 bases removed from V and 8 bases from J, the gap between germline ends came to 12 bases. The germline V gene has CDR1 MDHEN and CDR2 SYDVKM. The CDR3 runs to 13 residues. The CDR3 sequence: CASSLGQGRGYTF. The CDR3 DNA sequence: TGTGCCAGCAGTTTAGGCCAGGGAAGAGGCTACACCTTC.

The chain has TRBV6-5 and TRBJ2-7, with D possibly being TRBD2 (5 bases). The CDR3 length is 15 residues. The V and J ends lost 6 bases and 3 bases respectively, with 18 bases between them. The germline CDR1 and CDR2 sequences are MNHEY and SVGAGI. The CDR3 spells CASSDPGLVGYEQYF. The CDR3 region has the DNA TGTGCCAGCAGCGACCCCGGACTGGTAGGCTACGAGCAGTACTTC.

The chain couples TRBV11-2 to TRBJ2-5; D not resolved. CDR1 is SGHAT and CDR2 is FQNNGV in the germline V gene. Trimming stripped 6 bases from V and 9 bases from J, with 11 bases between. The CDR3 has 11 amino acids. This CDR3 is CASSSQWSQYF. CDR3 nucleotide sequence: TGTGCCAGCAGTTCCCAGTGGTCCCAGTACTTC.

The CDR3 coding sequence is TGTGCCAGTACCCGAGGAGACGGACAAAATTCACCCCTCCACTTT. Amino acid sequence: CASTRGDGQNSPLHF. The chain combines TRBV19 with TRBJ1-6, with D perhaps TRBD1 (5 bases). Trimming stripped 7 bases from V and 7 bases from J, with 17 bases between. This CDR3 region has 15 residues. CDR1 and CDR2 (germline): LNHDA, SQIVND (reference sequence).

The chain recombines TRBV19 with TRBJ1-5; 7 bases are shared with TRBD1. Germline lookup yields CDR1 LNHDA and CDR2 SQIVND (reference sequence). The CDR3 is 16 amino acids. V dropped 1 base and J dropped 6; count of bases not matched to a gene: 9. CDR3 in amino acids: CASSIGATGIVQPQHF. Here the CDR3 DNA reads TGTGCCAGTAGTATAGGCGCGACAGGGATTGTTCAGCCCCAGCATTTT. Using reference TRBV19 and TRBJ1-5 for the parts outside the CDR3, the full variable domain is DGGITQSPKYLFRKEGQNVTLSCEQNLNHDAMYWYRQDPGQGLRLIYYSQIVNDFQKGDIAEGYSVSREKKESFPLTVTSAQKNPTAFYLCASSIGATGIVQPQHFGDGTRLSIL.

The J gene is TRBJ1-2, the V gene TRBV6-5; 10 bases match TRBD1. This CDR3 is 14 amino acids long. Germline V gene data show CDR1 as MNHEY and CDR2 as SVGAGI. V lost 6 bases and J lost 4; bases outside the gene matches: 5. This chain's CDR3 is CASSPGTGVYGYTF. As DNA, the CDR3 is TGTGCCAGCAGCCCCGGGACAGGGGTCTATGGCTACACCTTC.

The chain joins TRBV6-5 to TRBJ1-1; 8 bases are a match to TRBD1. CDR1 and CDR2 from the germline V gene are MNHEY and SVGAGI. This CDR3 is 13 amino acids long. The V and J ends lost 8 bases and 3 bases, in that order; junction bases with no gene match: 5. CDR3 sequence (DNA): TGTGCCAGCTCAGGGGGCGCTTACACTGAAGCTTTCTTT. Its protein product is CASSGGAYTEAFF.

The chain carries TRBV7-6 and TRBJ2-5; TRBD2 is a possible D gene (6 bases). The CDR3 runs 15 residues. Germline assignment: CDR1 SGHVS and CDR2 FNYEAQ. The ends were cut back, 8 bases at V and 2 bases at J, with 18 bases in the middle. CDR3 residues: CASRAPGGTQETQYF. The CDR3 bases are TGTGCCAGCCGCGCGCCGGGCGGGACGCAAGAGACCCAGTACTTC.

V gene TRBV5-1 combines with J gene TRBJ2-1; D might be TRBD2 (5 bases). The CDR3 has 16 amino acids. V was trimmed by 3 bases and J by 7 bases, leaving 20 bases between them. CDR1 and CDR2 from the germline V gene are SGHRS and YFSETQ. The CDR3 here is CASSSDPSTGLNEQFF. The DNA for the CDR3 is TGCGCCAGCAGCTCGGATCCTAGCACCGGTTTAAATGAGCAGTTCTTC. The full variable domain, with the rest looked up from reference TRBV5-1 and TRBJ2-1, is KAGVTQTPRYLIKTRGQQVTLSCSPISGHRSVSWYQQTPGQGLQFLFEYFSETQRNKGNFPGRFSGRQFSNSRSEMNVSTLELGDSALYLCASSSDPSTGLNEQFFGPGTRLTVL.

This rearrangement joins TRBV7-2 to TRBJ2-1; D may be TRBD2 (6 bases). V lost 3 bases to trimming and J lost 6 bases, with 15 bases between them. Looked up from germline, CDR1 is SGHTA and CDR2 is FQGNSA. This CDR3 is built from 15 residues. CDR3 in amino acids: CASSFAGLTGNEQFF. In DNA form, the CDR3 reads TGTGCCAGCAGCTTTGCAGGACTAACCGGCAATGAGCAGTTCTTC.

The rearrangement joins TRBV9 to TRBJ2-2; 7 bases align to TRBD2. With V trimmed by 0 bases and J by 3 bases, 5 bases remained unmatched. CDR3 length: 16 amino acids. Looked up from germline, CDR1 is SGDLS and CDR2 is YYNGEE. Here the CDR3 reads CASSVDELAYTGELFF. Here the CDR3 DNA reads TGTGCCAGCAGCGTAGATGAACTAGCGTACACCGGGGAGCTGTTTTTT.

The chain is built from TRBV28 and TRBJ1-1; D is possibly TRBD1 (6 bases). Per the germline V gene, CDR1 is MDHEN and CDR2 is SYDVKM. The CDR3 covers 13 residues. V lost 7 bases and J 1 base, leaving 10 bases between the germline ends. CDR3 bases: TGTGCCAGCACCTCGGACAGGAACACTGAAGCTTTCTTT. Encoded protein: CASTSDRNTEAFF.

The rearrangement joins TRBV29-1 to TRBJ2-3; D not resolved. CDR1 is SQVTM, CDR2 ANQGSEA, per germline. The CDR3 loop spans 13 amino acids. V lost 7 bases and J 0 bases, leaving 11 bases between the germline ends. The CDR3 region is CSGLRESTDTQYF. For the CDR3, the DNA is TGCAGCGGTCTAAGAGAAAGCACAGATACGCAGTATTTT.

The chain recombines TRBV7-9 with TRBJ1-4; 7 bases align to TRBD1. There are 15 residues in the CDR3. With 3 bases clipped from V and 8 bases from J, the junction kept 9 bases outside the gene matches. Per germline, CDR1 SEHNR and CDR2 FQNEAQ (reference sequence). This chain's CDR3 is CASSFWTGKEEKLFF. As DNA, the CDR3 is TGTGCCAGCAGCTTCTGGACAGGCAAAGAAGAAAAACTGTTTTTT.

The genes are TRBV5-1 and TRBJ1-6, with a tentative D call TRBD1 (5 bases). Germline CDR1 is SGHRS and CDR2 is YFSETQ. The CDR3 extends over 14 amino acids. Between the trimmed V and J ends, which lost 6 bases and 5 bases, there was a span of 12 bases. The CDR3 region has the DNA TGCGCCAGCAAGGAGGGACGGAATAATTCACCCCTCCACTTT. Its protein product is CASKEGRNNSPLHF.